Below are 17 T cell receptor beta chains sequenced from a single sample in a study of T cell responses to AZD1222 COVID-19 vaccine. Here immunoSEQ multiplex PCR was the method, and the copy in TCRdb shows in-frame clones only, minus some. The sample has around 97,000 clones; about nine tenths are singletons. This specimen was peripheral blood, taken on day 0 of AZD1222 vaccination. These receptors originate from an adult in good health.

The chain uses TRBV18 and TRBJ1-1; D not resolved. Between the trimmed V and J ends, which lost 3 bases and 11 bases, there was a span of 13 bases. Per germline, CDR1 KGHSH and CDR2 LQKENI. This CDR3 spans 12 amino acids. Here the CDR3 DNA reads TGTGCCAGCTCACCTACCGACGGTCCGGCTTTCTTT. This translates into CASSPTDGPAFF.

V and J are TRBV5-4 and TRBJ2-5, with D possibly being TRBD1 or TRBD2 (5 bases each). The CDR3 has 13 residues. Trimming shortened V by 0 bases and J by 2 bases, and 5 bases separated the two germline ends. CDR1 SGHNT and CDR2 YYREEE come from the germline V gene (reference sequence). CDR3 loop: CASSLGGQETQYF. CDR3 sequence (DNA): TGTGCCAGCAGCTTGGGGGGGCAAGAGACCCAGTACTTC.

The chain combines TRBV18 with TRBJ2-7, with D possibly being TRBD2 (5 bases). Germline V gene lookup returns CDR1 KGHSH and CDR2 LQKENI. The V and J ends lost 2 bases and 1 base respectively, with 9 bases between them. The CDR3 spans 14 residues. The CDR3 coding sequence is TGTGCCAGCTCACCATTAGCGCGATCCTACGAGCAGTACTTC. This translates into CASSPLARSYEQYF.

This chain links TRBV28 with TRBJ1-2; 8 bases are a match to TRBD1. The ends lost 6 bases at V and 3 bases at J; junction bases unmatched: 6. Germline CDR1 is MDHEN and CDR2 is SYDVKM. CDR3 length: 14 residues. This CDR3 reads CASSTQGAYYGYTF. The CDR3 region has the DNA TGTGCCAGCAGCACTCAGGGGGCGTACTATGGCTACACCTTC.

The chain recombines TRBV6-5 with TRBJ1-6; D is unclear. CDR1 and CDR2 from the germline V gene are MNHEY and SVGAGI. The CDR3 extends over 12 amino acids. Trimming shortened V by 6 bases and J by 10 bases, and 10 bases separated the two germline ends. The CDR3 nucleotides are TGTGCCAGCAGGGCAGAGGGATCACCCCTCCACTTT. This sequence encodes CASRAEGSPLHF.

The chain joins TRBV4-1 to TRBJ1-2; 7 bases align to TRBD1. This CDR3 has 13 residues. With V trimmed by 6 bases and J by 2 bases, 3 bases remained unmatched. CDR1 is MGHRA and CDR2 is YSYEKL in the germline V gene. The chain's CDR3 is CASRATGNYGYTF. DNA for the CDR3: TGCGCCAGCAGGGCGACAGGGAACTATGGCTACACCTTC.

The chain employs TRBV7-2 and TRBJ2-3, with D possibly matching TRBD1 (5 bases). The CDR3 consists of 17 residues. The V gene's germline CDR1 is SGHTA and CDR2 FQGNSA. V was trimmed by 2 bases and J by 4 bases, leaving 19 bases between them. The CDR3 loop reads CASSLPTGTQNADTQYF. CDR3 nucleotide sequence: TGTGCCAGCAGCTTACCCACAGGCACCCAGAACGCAGATACGCAGTATTTT.

This clone has just one count. This chain uses TRBV4-1 with TRBJ2-7; 10 bases line up with TRBD1. Germline CDR1 is MGHRA and CDR2 is YSYEKL. Germline trimming cut 1 base from V and 1 base from J; bases unmatched to any gene: 4. The CDR3 spans 16 residues. CDR3 DNA: TGCGCCAGCAGCCAAGGTAGGGGACAGGGGTCCTACGAGCAGTACTTC. It translates to CASSQGRGQGSYEQYF.

This chain uses TRBV7-9 with TRBJ2-3, with a weak D call TRBD2 (5 bases). The CDR3 is 13 amino acids. The germline gives CDR1 SEHNR, CDR2 FQNEAQ (reference sequence). V lost 3 bases and J lost 4, with 8 bases in between. The DNA for the CDR3 is TGTGCCAGCAGCTTCGTTAGCGCAGATACGCAGTATTTT. It specifies CASSFVSADTQYF.

The V call is TRBV28, the J call TRBJ2-7; D remains ambiguous. The germline V gene has CDR1 MDHEN and CDR2 SYDVKM. The CDR3 consists of 14 residues. V lost 1 base and J 0 bases, leaving 7 bases between the germline ends. CDR3 amino acids: CASSLSPASYEQYF. As DNA, the CDR3 is TGTGCCAGCAGTTTATCCCCGGCCTCCTACGAGCAGTACTTC.

This chain joins TRBV21-1 and TRBJ1-4. TRBV21-1 has pseudogene status. The CDR3 is 17 amino acids. The CDR3 region has the DNA TGTGCCAGCAGCGCCCGCTGTGGGGGGAGGGTAGTCGAAAAACTGTTTTTT. This encodes CASSARCGGRVVEKLFF.

V is TRBV6-4 and J is TRBJ1-5; perhaps TRBD1 as D (6 bases). Trimming removed 8 bases at V and 1 base at J, with 12 bases between. Germline lookup yields CDR1 MRHNA and CDR2 SNTAGT. The CDR3 length is 14 residues. CDR3 bases: TGTGCCAGCCGGGACAAAAGAAGCAATCAGCCCCAGCATTTT. As protein: CASRDKRSNQPQHF.

The chain uses TRBV19 and TRBJ1-5, with 7 bases aligning to TRBD1. The CDR3 length is 16 residues. The V and J ends lost 3 bases and 4 bases, in that order; junction bases with no gene match: 9. Germline assignment: CDR1 LNHDA and CDR2 SQIVND (reference sequence). This chain's CDR3 is CASSIQGVRPNQPQHF. DNA of the CDR3: TGTGCCAGTAGTATTCAGGGGGTTCGTCCTAATCAGCCCCAGCATTTT. The full variable domain, in which reference TRBV19 and TRBJ1-5 provide the parts outside the CDR3, is DGGITQSPKYLFRKEGQNVTLSCEQNLNHDAMYWYRQDPGQGLRLIYYSQIVNDFQKGDIAEGYSVSREKKESFPLTVTSAQKNPTAFYLCASSIQGVRPNQPQHFGDGTRLSIL.

The chain couples TRBV4-1 to TRBJ2-4; D perhaps matches TRBD2 (5 bases). Germline V lookup: CDR1 MGHRA, CDR2 YSYEKL. This CDR3 spans 17 amino acids. Trimming took off 7 bases at V and 0 bases at J, with 19 bases between the two ends. CDR3 bases: TGCGCCAGCAAAATGGATCTAACTAGACTAGCCAAAAACATTCAGTACTTC. Translated: CASKMDLTRLAKNIQYF.

The count of this clone is one. This chain joins TRBV5-1 and TRBJ2-7, with a weak D call TRBD1 (6 bases). V was shortened by 2 bases and J by 5 bases, with 8 bases between the two germline ends. CDR1 is SGHRS, CDR2 YFSETQ, per germline. This CDR3 is built from 12 residues. The CDR3 nucleotides are TGCGCCAGCAGCTTACAGGGTGACGAGCAGTACTTC. Translation gives CASSLQGDEQYF.

The genes are TRBV28 and TRBJ2-2, with 13 positions matching TRBD2. CDR1 and CDR2 from the germline V gene are MDHEN and SYDVKM. The CDR3 totals 17 residues. V was clipped by 6 bases and J by 5 bases; unmatched bases: 9. DNA for the CDR3: TGTGCCAGCAGGCTACGGACTAGCGGGAGCTGGACCGGGGAGCTGTTTTTT. Translating gives CASRLRTSGSWTGELFF.

The chain carries TRBV6-6 and TRBJ2-1; no clear D. The germline V gene has CDR1 MNHNY and CDR2 SVGAGI (reference sequence). The V end was cut by 4 bases, the J end by 0 bases, with 10 bases between. This CDR3 contains 15 residues. CDR3 residues: CASSSNGNSYNEQFF. For the CDR3, the DNA is TGTGCCAGCAGTTCGAACGGTAACTCCTACAATGAGCAGTTCTTC.